This T cell receptor (beta chain) appears in the sequencing data of a study of cytomegalovirus exposure and HLA in healthy donors. Unrecorded immune exposure was likely among donors, who were nominally healthy when sampled. Trimming took 5 bases from V and 1 from J, leaving 15 bases between them. The CDR3 totals 16 residues. Germline V gene data show CDR1 as LNHDA and CDR2 as SQIVND (reference sequence). PCR involved 60 Vbeta and 13 Jbeta primers. Libraries were prepared by immunoSEQ multiplex PCR; TCRdb keeps only in-frame clonotypes and omits some of them. The data contain some 170,000 clones, around 78% of them singletons. As for this clone: No antigen is known for it. In the same sample, other DNA sequences code for this CDR3.

Whole-study findings and limits: Upon later analysis, HLA-associated TCR beta chains proved more clonally expanded than other, equally common chains. Data from an earlier analysis indicated that most TCR beta V segments were productive either about 87% or about 30% of the time.

Material: PBMCs. The genes are TRBV19 and TRBJ1-3; D is unresolved. The receptor comes from a woman aged 40 to 49 in good health and CMV-seronegative. The CDR3 region is CASSPWAERSGNTIYF. CDR3 bases: TGTGCCAGTAGTCCTTGGGCAGAAAGATCTGGAAACACCATATATTTT.